This T cell receptor beta chain was sequenced in a study of blood T cell repertoires in COVID-19. The V and J ends lost 2 bases and 8 bases respectively, with 9 bases between them. The CDR3 totals 12 residues. TCRdb keeps only in-frame clones here, not all; method: immunoSEQ multiplex PCR. The sample includes about 250,000 clones, about nine tenths of them seen just once. Those who participated ranged in age from about 18 to 95 years and resided in about two dozen US areas. The sequence was collected from a man in his forties or fifties who had recovered from COVID-19. V gene TRBV12-3 or TRBV12-4 combines with J gene TRBJ1-1; TRBD1 is a possible D gene (6 bases). Source material: PBMCs or T cells enriched from blood (not recorded which). This CDR3 is CASSLNRVEAFF. DNA for the CDR3: TGTGCCAGCAGTTTAAACAGGGTAGAAGCTTTCTTT.